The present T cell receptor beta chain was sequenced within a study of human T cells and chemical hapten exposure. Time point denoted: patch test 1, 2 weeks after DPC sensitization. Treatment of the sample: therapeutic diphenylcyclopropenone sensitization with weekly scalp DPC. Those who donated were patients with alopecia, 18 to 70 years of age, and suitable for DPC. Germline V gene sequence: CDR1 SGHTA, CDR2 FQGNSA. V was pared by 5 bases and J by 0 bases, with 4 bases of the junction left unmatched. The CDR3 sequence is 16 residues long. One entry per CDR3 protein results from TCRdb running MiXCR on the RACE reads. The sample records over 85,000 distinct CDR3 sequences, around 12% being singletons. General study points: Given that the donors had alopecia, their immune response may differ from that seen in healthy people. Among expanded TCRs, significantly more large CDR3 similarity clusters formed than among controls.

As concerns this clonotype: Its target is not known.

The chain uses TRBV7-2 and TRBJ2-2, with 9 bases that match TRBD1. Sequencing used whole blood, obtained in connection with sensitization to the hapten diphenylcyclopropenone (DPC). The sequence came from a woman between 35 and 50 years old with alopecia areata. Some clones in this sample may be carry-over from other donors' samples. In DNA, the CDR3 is TGTGCCAGCAGCAGCCGACAGGGGGCGAACACCGGGGAGCTGTTTTTT. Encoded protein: CASSSRQGANTGELFF.